The clone carrying this T cell receptor (beta chain) was observed at least ten times. The antigen is not known. The data were obtained in a study of breast tumors, draining lymph nodes, adjacent tissues. The study, taken as a whole, reports: Most tumor T cells seemingly derive from lymph node, then expand in tumor. Tumors had less TCR diversity than lymph nodes, more than nontumor tissue. The lymph node origin of tumor T cells was framed as consistent with a hypothesis, not demonstrated.

The lymph nodes were axillary draining lymph nodes from breast cancer patients. TCRdb called the multiplex PCR reads again in MiXCR, with one record for every CDR3 protein. Seen here are tens of thousands of distinct CDR3 sequences, roughly a fifth observed once, and the top ten hold around 2.5%. Input material: axillary lymph node tissue. The TCR originated in a female donor with breast cancer. Some clones in this sample may be carry-over from other donors' samples.

CDR3 amino acids: CASSPTQNNYNEKLFF. The CDR3 DNA is TGCGCCAGCAGCCCAACGCAAAACAACTATAATGAAAAACTGTTTTTT. This chain uses TRBV4-1 with TRBJ1-4; D is unresolved. The germline V and J ends were trimmed by 4 bases and 4 bases, with 16 bases remaining between them. In germline, CDR1 is MGHRA, CDR2 YSYEKL. CDR3 length: 16 residues.